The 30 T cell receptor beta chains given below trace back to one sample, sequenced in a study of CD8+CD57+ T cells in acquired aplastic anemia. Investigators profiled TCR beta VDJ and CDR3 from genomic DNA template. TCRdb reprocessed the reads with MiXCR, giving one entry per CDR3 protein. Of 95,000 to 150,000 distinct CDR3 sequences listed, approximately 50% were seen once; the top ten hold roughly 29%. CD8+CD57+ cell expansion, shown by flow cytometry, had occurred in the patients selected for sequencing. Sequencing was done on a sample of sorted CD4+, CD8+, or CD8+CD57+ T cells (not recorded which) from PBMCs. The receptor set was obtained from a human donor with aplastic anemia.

CDR3 region: CASSDRGPSGTQYF. The CDR3 DNA sequence: TGTGCCAGCAGTGACCGGGGGCCATCCGGGACCCAGTACTTC. The rearrangement uses TRBV2 and TRBJ2-5, with D perhaps TRBD1 or TRBD2 (6 bases each). The V gene's germline CDR1 is SNHLY and CDR2 FYNNEI. V dropped 3 bases and J dropped 7 bases, with 15 bases sitting between them. The CDR3 has 14 amino acids.

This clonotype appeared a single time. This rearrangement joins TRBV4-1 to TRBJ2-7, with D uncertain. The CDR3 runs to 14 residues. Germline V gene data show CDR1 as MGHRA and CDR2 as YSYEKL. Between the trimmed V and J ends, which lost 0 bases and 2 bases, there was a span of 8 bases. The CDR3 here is CASSQEGRTYEQYF. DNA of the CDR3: TGCGCCAGCAGCCAAGAAGGCCGAACCTACGAGCAGTACTTC.

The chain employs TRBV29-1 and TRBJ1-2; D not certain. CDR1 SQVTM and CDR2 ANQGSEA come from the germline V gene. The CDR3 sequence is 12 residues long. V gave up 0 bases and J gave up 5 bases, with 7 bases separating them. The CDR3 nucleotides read TGCAGCGTTGAAGAGGGCGGTTATGGCTACACCTTC. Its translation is CSVEEGGYGYTF.

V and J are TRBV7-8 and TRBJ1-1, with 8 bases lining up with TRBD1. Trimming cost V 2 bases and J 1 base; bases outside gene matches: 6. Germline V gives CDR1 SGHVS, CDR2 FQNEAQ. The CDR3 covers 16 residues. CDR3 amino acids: CASSLRTGFSNTEAFF. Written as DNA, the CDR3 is TGTGCCAGCAGCTTAAGGACAGGGTTTTCGAACACTGAAGCTTTCTTT.

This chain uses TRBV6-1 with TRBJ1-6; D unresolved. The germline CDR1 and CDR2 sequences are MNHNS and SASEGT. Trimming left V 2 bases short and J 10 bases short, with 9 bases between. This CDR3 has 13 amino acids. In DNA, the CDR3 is TGTGCCAGCAGTGAATCAACCCGCTCACCCCTCCACTTT. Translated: CASSESTRSPLHF.

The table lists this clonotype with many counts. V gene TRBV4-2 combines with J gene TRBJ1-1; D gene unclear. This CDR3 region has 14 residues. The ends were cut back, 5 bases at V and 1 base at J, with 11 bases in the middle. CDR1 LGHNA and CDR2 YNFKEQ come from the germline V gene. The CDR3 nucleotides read TGTGCCAGCAGCTTGCTCGGGCAGAACACTGAAGCTTTCTTT. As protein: CASSLLGQNTEAFF.

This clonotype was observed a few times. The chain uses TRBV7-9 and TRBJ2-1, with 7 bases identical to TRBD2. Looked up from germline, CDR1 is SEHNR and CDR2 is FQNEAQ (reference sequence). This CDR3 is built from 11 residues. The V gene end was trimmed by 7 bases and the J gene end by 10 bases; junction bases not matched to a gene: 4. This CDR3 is CASNLGGEQFF. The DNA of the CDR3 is TGTGCCAGCAACTTGGGAGGGGAGCAGTTCTTC. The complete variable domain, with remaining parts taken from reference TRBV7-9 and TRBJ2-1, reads DTGVSQNPRHKITKRGQNVTFRCDPISEHNRLYWYRQTLGQGPEFLTYFQNEAQLEKSRLLSDRFSAERPKGSFSTLEIQRTEQGDSAMYLCASNLGGEQFFGPGTRLTVL.

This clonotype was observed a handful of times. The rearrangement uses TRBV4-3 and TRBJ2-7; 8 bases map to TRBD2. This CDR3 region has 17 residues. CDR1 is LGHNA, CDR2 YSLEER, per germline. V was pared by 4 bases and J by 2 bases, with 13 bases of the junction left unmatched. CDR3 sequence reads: CASSPRGTGGLTYEQYF. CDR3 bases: TGCGCCAGCAGCCCCCGGGGTACGGGGGGGCTAACCTACGAGCAGTACTTC.

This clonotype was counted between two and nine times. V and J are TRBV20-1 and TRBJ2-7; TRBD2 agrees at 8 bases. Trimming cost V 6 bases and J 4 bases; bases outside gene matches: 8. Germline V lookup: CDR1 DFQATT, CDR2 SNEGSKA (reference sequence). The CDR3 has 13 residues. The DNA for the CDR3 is TGCAGTGCGCCATACAGCGGGAGTTACGAGCAGTACTTC. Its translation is CSAPYSGSYEQYF.

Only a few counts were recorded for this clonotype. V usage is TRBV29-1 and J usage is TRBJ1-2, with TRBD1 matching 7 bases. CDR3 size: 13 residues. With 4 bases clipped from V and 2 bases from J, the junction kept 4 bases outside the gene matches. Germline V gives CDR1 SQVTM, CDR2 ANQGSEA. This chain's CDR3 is CSVADRLNYGYTF. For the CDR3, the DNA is TGCAGCGTTGCGGACAGGCTAAACTATGGCTACACCTTC.

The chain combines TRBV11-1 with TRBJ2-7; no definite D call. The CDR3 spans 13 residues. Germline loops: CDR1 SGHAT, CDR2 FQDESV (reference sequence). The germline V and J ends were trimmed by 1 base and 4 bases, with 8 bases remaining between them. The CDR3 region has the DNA TGTGCCAGCAGCTTAGGTTCCCAGTACGAGCAGTACTTC. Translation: CASSLGSQYEQYF. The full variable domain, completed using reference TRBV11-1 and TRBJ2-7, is EAEVAQSPRYKITEKSQAVAFWCDPISGHATLYWYRQILGQGPELLVQFQDESVVDDSQLPKDRFSAERLKGVDSTLKIQPAELGDSAMYLCASSLGSQYEQYFGPGTRLTVT.

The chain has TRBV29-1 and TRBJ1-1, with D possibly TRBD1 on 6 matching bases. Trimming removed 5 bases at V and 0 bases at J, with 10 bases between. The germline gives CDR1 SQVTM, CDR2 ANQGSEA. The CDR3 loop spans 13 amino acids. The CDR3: CSVRQVLNTEAFF. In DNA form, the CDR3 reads TGCAGCGTTAGACAGGTTCTGAACACTGAAGCTTTCTTT.

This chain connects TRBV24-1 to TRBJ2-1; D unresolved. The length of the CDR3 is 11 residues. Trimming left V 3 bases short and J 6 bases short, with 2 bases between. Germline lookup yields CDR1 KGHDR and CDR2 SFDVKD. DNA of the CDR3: TGTGCCACCAGTGATCGCAATGAGCAGTTCTTC. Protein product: CATSDRNEQFF.

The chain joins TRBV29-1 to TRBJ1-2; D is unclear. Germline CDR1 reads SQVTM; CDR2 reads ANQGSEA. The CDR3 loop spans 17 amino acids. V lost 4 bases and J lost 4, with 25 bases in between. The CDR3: CSVGSQANQLPLYGYTF. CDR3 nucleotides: TGCAGCGTTGGGAGTCAGGCCAACCAATTGCCCCTCTATGGCTACACCTTC.

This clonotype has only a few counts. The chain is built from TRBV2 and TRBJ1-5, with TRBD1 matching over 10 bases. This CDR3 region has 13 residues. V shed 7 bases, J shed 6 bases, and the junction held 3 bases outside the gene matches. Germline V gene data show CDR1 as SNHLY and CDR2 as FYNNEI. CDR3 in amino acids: CASTGTGAQPQHF. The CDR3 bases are TGTGCCAGCACCGGGACAGGGGCTCAGCCCCAGCATTTT.

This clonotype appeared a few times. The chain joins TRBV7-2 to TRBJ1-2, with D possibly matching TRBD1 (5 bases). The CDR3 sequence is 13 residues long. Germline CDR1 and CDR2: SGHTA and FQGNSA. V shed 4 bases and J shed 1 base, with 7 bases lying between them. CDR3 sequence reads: CASSSQVNYGYTF. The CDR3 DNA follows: TGTGCCAGCAGCTCACAGGTTAACTATGGCTACACCTTC.

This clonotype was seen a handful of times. DNA of the CDR3: TGTGCCAGCAGCTTTTCAGGCTCTGAAGCTTTCTTT. Its protein is CASSFSGSEAFF. The rearrangement uses TRBV7-9 and TRBJ1-1; unclear D gene. Germline V lookup: CDR1 SEHNR, CDR2 FQNEAQ (reference sequence). Trimming took off 3 bases at V and 6 bases at J, with 8 bases between the two ends. The CDR3 extends over 12 amino acids. The full variable domain, rest sourced from reference TRBV7-9 and TRBJ1-1, is DTGVSQNPRHKITKRGQNVTFRCDPISEHNRLYWYRQTLGQGPEFLTYFQNEAQLEKSRLLSDRFSAERPKGSFSTLEIQRTEQGDSAMYLCASSFSGSEAFFGQGTRLTVV.

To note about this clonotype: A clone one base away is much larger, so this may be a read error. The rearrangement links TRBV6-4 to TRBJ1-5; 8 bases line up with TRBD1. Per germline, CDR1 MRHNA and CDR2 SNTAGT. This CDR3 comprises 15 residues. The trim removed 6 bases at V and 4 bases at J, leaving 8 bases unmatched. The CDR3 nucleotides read TGTGCCAGCAGCCCTACAGGGGGTTGGAATCAGCCCCAGCATTTT. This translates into CASSPTGGWNQPQHF.

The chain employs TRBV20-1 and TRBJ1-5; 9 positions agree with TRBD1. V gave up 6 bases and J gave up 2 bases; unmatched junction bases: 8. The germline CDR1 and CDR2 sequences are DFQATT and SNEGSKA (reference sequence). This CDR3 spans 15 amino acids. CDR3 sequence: CSATIQGAGNQPQHF. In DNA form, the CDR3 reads TGCAGTGCAACCATACAGGGGGCAGGCAATCAGCCCCAGCATTTT.

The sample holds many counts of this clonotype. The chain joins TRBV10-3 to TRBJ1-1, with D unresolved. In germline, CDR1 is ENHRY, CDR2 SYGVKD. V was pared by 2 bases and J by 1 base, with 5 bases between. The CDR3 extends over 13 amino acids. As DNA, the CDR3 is TGTGCCATCAGTGAGAAAACGAACACTGAAGCTTTCTTT. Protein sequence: CAISEKTNTEAFF.

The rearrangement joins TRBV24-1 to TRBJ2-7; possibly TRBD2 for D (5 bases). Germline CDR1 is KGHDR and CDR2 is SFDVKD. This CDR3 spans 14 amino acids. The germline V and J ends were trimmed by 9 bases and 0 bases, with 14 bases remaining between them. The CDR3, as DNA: TGTGCCACCCAAGCGGCTGGGGTCTCCTACGAGCAGTACTTC. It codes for CATQAAGVSYEQYF.

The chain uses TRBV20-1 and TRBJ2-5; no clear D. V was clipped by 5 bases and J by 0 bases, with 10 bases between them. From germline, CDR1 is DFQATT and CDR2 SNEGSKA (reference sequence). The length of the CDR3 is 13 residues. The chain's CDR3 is CSAVHPYQETQYF. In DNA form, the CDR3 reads TGCAGTGCTGTACACCCGTACCAAGAGACCCAGTACTTC.

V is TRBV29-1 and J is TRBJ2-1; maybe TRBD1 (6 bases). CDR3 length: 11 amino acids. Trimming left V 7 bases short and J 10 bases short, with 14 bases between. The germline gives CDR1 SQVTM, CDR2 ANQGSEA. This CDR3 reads CSAHGTPEQFF. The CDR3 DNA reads TGCAGCGCTCACGGGACACCCGAGCAGTTCTTC.

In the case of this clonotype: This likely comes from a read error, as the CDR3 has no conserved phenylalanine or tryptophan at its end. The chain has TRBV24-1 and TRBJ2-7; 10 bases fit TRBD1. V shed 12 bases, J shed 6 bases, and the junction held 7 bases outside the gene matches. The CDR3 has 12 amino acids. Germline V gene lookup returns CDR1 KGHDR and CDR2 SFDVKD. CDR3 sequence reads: CAAGTGVTEQYL. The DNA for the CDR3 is TGTGCCGCCGGGACAGGGGTTACCGAGCAGTACCTC.

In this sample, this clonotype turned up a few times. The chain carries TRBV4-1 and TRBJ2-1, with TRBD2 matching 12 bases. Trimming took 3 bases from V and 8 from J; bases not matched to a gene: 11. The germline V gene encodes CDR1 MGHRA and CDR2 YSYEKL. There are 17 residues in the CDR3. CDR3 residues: CASSQRRASGGADEQFF. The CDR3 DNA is TGCGCCAGCAGCCAGAGACGGGCTAGCGGGGGGGCCGATGAGCAGTTCTTC.

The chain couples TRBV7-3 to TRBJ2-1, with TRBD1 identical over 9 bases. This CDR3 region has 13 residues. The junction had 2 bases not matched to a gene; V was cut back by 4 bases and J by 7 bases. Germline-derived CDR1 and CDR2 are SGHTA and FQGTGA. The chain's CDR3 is CASSSGTGNEQFF. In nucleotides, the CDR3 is TGTGCCAGCAGCTCCGGGACAGGGAATGAGCAGTTCTTC.

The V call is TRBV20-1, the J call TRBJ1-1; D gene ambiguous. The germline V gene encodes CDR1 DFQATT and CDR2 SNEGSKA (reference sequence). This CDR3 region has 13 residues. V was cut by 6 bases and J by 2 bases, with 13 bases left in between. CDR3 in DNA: TGCAGTGCGAGTCTTGACGGAAACACTGAAGCTTTCTTT. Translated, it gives CSASLDGNTEAFF.

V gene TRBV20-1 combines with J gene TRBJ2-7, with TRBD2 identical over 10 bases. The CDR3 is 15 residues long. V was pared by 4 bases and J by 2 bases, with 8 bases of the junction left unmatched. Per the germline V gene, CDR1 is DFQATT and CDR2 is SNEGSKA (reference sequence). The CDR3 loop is CSAKTWTSGAYEQYF. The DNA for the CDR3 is TGCAGTGCTAAAACATGGACTAGCGGTGCCTACGAGCAGTACTTC.

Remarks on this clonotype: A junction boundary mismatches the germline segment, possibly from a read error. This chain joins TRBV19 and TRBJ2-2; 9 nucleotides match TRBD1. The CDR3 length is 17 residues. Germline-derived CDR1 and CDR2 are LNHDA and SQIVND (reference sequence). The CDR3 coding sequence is TGCGCCAGTAGTATAGGGGGGACAGGGTTAGCCACCGGGGAGCTGTTTTTT. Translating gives CASSIGGTGLATGELFF.

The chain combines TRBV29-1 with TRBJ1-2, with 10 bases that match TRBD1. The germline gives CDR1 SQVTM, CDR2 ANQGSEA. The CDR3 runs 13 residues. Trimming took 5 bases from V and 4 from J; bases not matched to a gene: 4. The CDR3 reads CSVHWTGGYGYTF. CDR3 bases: TGCAGCGTTCATTGGACAGGGGGCTATGGCTACACCTTC.